The next 5 T cell receptor beta chains were all read from a single sample in a study of cytomegalovirus exposure and HLA in healthy donors. It was with 60 Vbeta and 13 Jbeta primers that the PCR ran. Measured with immunoSEQ multiplex PCR; TCRdb has only the in-frame clones, and not every one. The sample lists 120,000 to 150,000 clones; about 75% were seen once. The source material was PBMCs. These receptor sequences come from a man in his fifties or sixties in good health and CMV-seronegative.

J is TRBJ1-1 and V is TRBV29-1; TRBD1 might be the D (5 bases). This CDR3 comprises 13 residues. Germline V gene lookup returns CDR1 SQVTM and CDR2 ANQGSEA. V gave up 5 bases and J gave up 1 base, with 11 bases separating them. The CDR3: CSVIRTRNTEAFF. The CDR3 bases are TGCAGCGTTATCCGGACAAGGAACACTGAAGCTTTCTTT.

The CDR3 loop reads CSVEDEGHYEQYF. The CDR3 DNA is TGCAGCGTTGAAGATGAGGGACACTACGAGCAGTACTTC. The V gene is TRBV29-1, the J gene TRBJ2-5; D might be TRBD1 (6 bases). The J call is doubtful: the DNA matches TRBJ2-7 better. In germline, CDR1 is SQVTM, CDR2 ANQGSEA. The CDR3 contains 13 residues.

This sequence joins TRBV6-5 and TRBJ2-3, with 11 bases identical to TRBD2. Trimming at V came to 5 bases and at J to 11 bases, leaving 6 bases not matched to a gene. The CDR3 has 13 amino acids. Germline CDR1 MNHEY, CDR2 SVGAGI. The CDR3 is CASSELAGGVQYF. In DNA form, the CDR3 reads TGTGCCAGCAGTGAATTAGCGGGAGGGGTGCAGTATTTT.

The chain uses TRBV5-6 and TRBJ2-7, with 7 bases fitting TRBD1. The junction had 9 bases not matched to a gene; V was cut back by 4 bases and J by 5 bases. CDR1 is SGHDT, CDR2 YYEEEE, per germline. The CDR3 loop spans 14 amino acids. The CDR3 coding sequence is TGTGCCAGCAGCCATAGAGGACAGGCAGACGAGCAGTACTTC. This gives the protein CASSHRGQADEQYF.

The J gene is TRBJ1-1, the V gene TRBV11-2; D may be TRBD1 (5 bases). This CDR3 comprises 15 residues. V lost 5 bases and J 1 base, leaving 14 bases between the germline ends. From germline, CDR1 is SGHAT and CDR2 FQNNGV. CDR3 loop: CASSPQGLSNTEAFF. CDR3 DNA: TGTGCCAGCAGCCCCCAGGGTCTTTCGAACACTGAAGCTTTCTTT.